The 29 T cell receptor beta chains presented below share a single source sample, sequenced in a study of OX40 agonist ivuxolimab in advanced cancers. Library preparation was by the immunoSEQ multiplex PCR assay. The table was pulled from immuneACCESS by TCRdb, which kept in-frame rearrangements only. Such tables lose some clones; where checked, under half of the loss comes from unresolved V genes, and the rest has no known cause. This sample gives some 79,000 clones in total; 88% of them show up just once. The ten largest clones take up around 4.1% of the sample. This material consisted of CD4+ or CD8+ T cells sorted from blood, taken in a trial of the OX40 agonist ivuxolimab. These receptors were collected from an adult with an advanced solid tumor such as melanoma, head and neck, liver or kidney cancer.

This chain connects TRBV2 to TRBJ2-3, with 7 bases fitting TRBD2. The CDR3 consists of 16 residues. With V trimmed by 6 bases and J by 6 bases, 15 bases remained unmatched. Germline V CDR1 and CDR2: SNHLY, FYNNEI. The CDR3 region has the DNA TGTGCCAGCAGGGTCCCTTGGGCGGGAGAGGAGGATACGCAGTATTTT. Encoded protein: CASRVPWAGEEDTQYF.

The V call is TRBV18, the J call TRBJ1-1; maybe TRBD1 (5 bases). CDR1 is KGHSH and CDR2 is LQKENI in the germline V gene. Between the trimmed V and J ends, which lost 2 bases and 4 bases, there was a span of 14 bases. This CDR3 has 15 amino acids. Here the CDR3 reads CASSPRGPVGTEAFF. In nucleotides, the CDR3 is TGTGCCAGCTCACCAAGGGGCCCGGTGGGCACTGAAGCTTTCTTT.

The J gene is TRBJ2-5, the V gene TRBV11-2; D possibly corresponds to TRBD1 (6 bases). This CDR3 contains 14 residues. Germline CDR1 is SGHAT and CDR2 is FQNNGV. V lost 3 bases to trimming and J lost 5 bases, with 13 bases between them. The CDR3 region is CASSLGARAETQYF. The CDR3, as DNA: TGTGCCAGCAGCTTGGGGGCACGGGCGGAGACCCAGTACTTC. Full variable domain (rest looked up from reference TRBV11-2 and TRBJ2-5): EAGVAQSPRYKIIEKRQSVAFWCNPISGHATLYWYQQILGQGPKLLIQFQNNGVVDDSQLPKDRFSAERLKGVDSTLKIQPAKLEDSAVYLCASSLGARAETQYFGPGTRLLVL.

DNA of the CDR3: TGTGCCAGCGGGTTACAGGGGGCTGGGGCCAACGTCCTGACTTTC. It is translated as CASGLQGAGANVLTF. V gene TRBV11-2 combines with J gene TRBJ2-6; the match to TRBD1 covers 8 bases. V was clipped by 8 bases and J by 2 bases; unmatched bases: 5. The CDR3 extends over 15 amino acids. Per germline, CDR1 SGHAT and CDR2 FQNNGV.

V is TRBV5-6 and J is TRBJ1-2; D unclear. The V end lost 3 bases, the J end lost 0 bases, and 9 bases lay between the germline ends. Germline CDR1 and CDR2: SGHDT and YYEEEE. The CDR3 sequence is 14 residues long. The CDR3 sequence is CASSSDGTNYGYTF. Here the CDR3 DNA reads TGTGCCAGCAGCTCCGACGGCACTAACTATGGCTACACCTTC. The full variable domain, completed using reference TRBV5-6 and TRBJ1-2, is DAGVTQSPTHLIKTRGQQVTLRCSPKSGHDTVSWYQQALGQGPQFIFQYYEEEERQRGNFPDRFSGHQFPNYSSELNVNALLLGDSALYLCASSSDGTNYGYTFGSGTRLTVV.

The rearrangement links TRBV13 to TRBJ2-1; 7 bases fit TRBD1. Germline lookup yields CDR1 PRHDT and CDR2 FYEKMQ (reference sequence). V lost 2 bases, J lost 5 bases, and 6 bases stayed unmatched. The CDR3 consists of 15 residues. The CDR3 region is CASSLRQGVNNEQFF. Here the CDR3 DNA reads TGTGCCAGCAGCTTACGACAGGGTGTCAACAATGAGCAGTTCTTC.

The genes are TRBV6-5 and TRBJ2-7, with 8 bases aligning to TRBD2. V lost 4 bases and J lost 9; bases outside the gene matches: 8. There are 13 residues in the CDR3. Germline assignment: CDR1 MNHEY and CDR2 SVGAGI. The CDR3 coding sequence is TGTGCCAGCAGTTCCTCGGGGGGGTGGGCGCAGTACTTC. Its protein product is CASSSSGGWAQYF.

The CDR3 region has the DNA TGTGCCAGCAGCTTTTCTAGCCAGGGTGGAGGCTACACCTTC. It translates to CASSFSSQGGGYTF. The chain has TRBV11-1 and TRBJ1-2, with D maybe TRBD1 (5 bases). V lost 3 bases to trimming and J lost 8 bases, with 16 bases between them. The germline V gene encodes CDR1 SGHAT and CDR2 FQDESV (reference sequence). The CDR3 extends over 14 amino acids.

The chain links TRBV2 to TRBJ2-7, with D possibly TRBD1 on 5 matching bases. The CDR3 loop spans 14 amino acids. Germline CDR1 SNHLY, CDR2 FYNNEI. Trimming pared 4 bases from V and 0 bases from J, leaving 10 bases between. The CDR3 reads CASSGGALSYEQYF. The CDR3 nucleotides are TGTGCCAGCAGTGGTGGGGCTCTCTCCTACGAGCAGTACTTC.

In DNA form, the CDR3 reads TGCGCCAGCATCGAGGGGTCTAGCACAGATACGCAGTATTTT. Residues: CASIEGSSTDTQYF. This chain links TRBV5-1 with TRBJ2-3; D assignment may be TRBD1 or TRBD2 (5 bases each). The CDR3 extends over 14 amino acids. Per the germline V gene, CDR1 is SGHRS and CDR2 is YFSETQ. The ends were cut back, 6 bases at V and 0 bases at J, with 11 bases in the middle.

The chain carries TRBV10-2 and TRBJ2-1; D may be TRBD2 (6 bases). Per the germline V gene, CDR1 is WSHSY and CDR2 is SAAADI. This CDR3 has 14 residues. V was pared by 0 bases and J by 16 bases, with 19 bases between. The DNA of the CDR3 is TGCGCCAGCAGTGAGTCTCAGACCGGGACTCGGGGCTTCTTC. It is translated as CASSESQTGTRGFF.

The chain combines TRBV21-1 with TRBJ2-7; TRBD1 was called by the table and not checked on the DNA. TRBV21-1 is a pseudogene segment. CDR3 length: 15 amino acids. CDR3: CASSKSPGQGYEQYF. In DNA form, the CDR3 reads TGTGCCAGCAGCAAATCACCGGGACAAGGCTACGAGCAGTACTTC.

The chain is built from TRBV4-1 and TRBJ1-1; D gene uncertain. This CDR3 region has 12 residues. With 4 bases removed from V and 6 bases from J, the gap between germline ends came to 9 bases. Germline assignment: CDR1 MGHRA and CDR2 YSYEKL. As DNA, the CDR3 is TGCGCCAGCAGCCGTCCCGGGGCTGAAGCTTTCTTT. Translating gives CASSRPGAEAFF.

The gene calls are TRBV6-5 and TRBJ2-1; 9 nucleotides align to TRBD2. Germline V gene data show CDR1 as MNHEY and CDR2 as SVGAGI. V lost 4 bases and J lost 4; bases outside the gene matches: 5. The length of the CDR3 is 15 residues. CDR3 in DNA: TGTGCCAGCAGTTCCGGGACTAGCTGGTACAATGAGCAGTTCTTC. Translation: CASSSGTSWYNEQFF.

The CDR3 DNA follows: TGTGCCAGCAGTGAGAACAGCTACTATGGCTACACCTTC. It is translated as CASSENSYYGYTF. The J gene is TRBJ1-2, the V gene TRBV6-1; D not resolved. Germline lookup yields CDR1 MNHNS and CDR2 SASEGT. The CDR3 is 13 residues long. V was pared by 3 bases and J by 3 bases, with 8 bases between.

The V gene is TRBV23-1, the J gene TRBJ1-4, with 8 positions matching TRBD1. TRBV23-1 is flagged as an ORF with uncertain function. Unmatched junction bases numbered 6, after V lost 4 bases and J lost 8 bases. The CDR3 loop spans 14 amino acids. This CDR3 reads CASSLPQGAEKLFF. The CDR3 DNA is TGCGCCAGCAGTCTCCCCCAGGGGGCGGAAAAACTGTTTTTT.

The chain joins TRBV7-9 to TRBJ1-4; D remains unclear. From germline, CDR1 is SEHNR and CDR2 FQNEAQ (reference sequence). The CDR3 length is 14 residues. Trimming shortened V by 5 bases and J by 1 base, and 8 bases separated the two germline ends. The CDR3 nucleotides are TGTGCCAGCAGCCCGGGTGGAACTAATGAAAAACTGTTTTTT. Translation: CASSPGGTNEKLFF.

The rearrangement joins TRBV6-5 to TRBJ2-5; D is unclear. Trimming pared 7 bases from V and 5 bases from J, leaving 11 bases between. CDR3 length: 12 amino acids. Germline values: CDR1 MNHEY, CDR2 SVGAGI. CDR3 sequence reads: CASTPLGETQYF. CDR3 coding DNA: TGTGCCAGCACCCCATTGGGGGAGACCCAGTACTTC.

The chain combines TRBV19 with TRBJ2-2; 13 bases line up with TRBD2. CDR3 length: 18 amino acids. The germline V gene encodes CDR1 LNHDA and CDR2 SQIVND (reference sequence). With 4 bases clipped from V and 8 bases from J, the junction kept 13 bases outside the gene matches. CDR3: CASSTLLAGGPNRGELFF. The CDR3 DNA follows: TGTGCCAGTAGTACCCTACTAGCGGGAGGGCCAAATCGAGGGGAGCTGTTTTTT.

The V and J genes are TRBV18 and TRBJ2-1; no reliable D call. V was cut by 4 bases and J by 8 bases, with 6 bases left in between. The CDR3 is made up of 11 amino acids. Germline V gene data show CDR1 as KGHSH and CDR2 as LQKENI. CDR3 sequence reads: CASSQVDEQFF. As DNA, the CDR3 is TGTGCCAGCTCACAAGTCGATGAGCAGTTCTTC.

The gene calls are TRBV11-1 and TRBJ2-7; D remains ambiguous. This CDR3 comprises 14 residues. Germline V gene sequence: CDR1 SGHAT, CDR2 FQDESV (reference sequence). V was clipped by 0 bases and J by 3 bases, with 9 bases between them. Written as DNA, the CDR3 is TGTGCCAGCAGCTTAGCGACAAACATCTACGAGCAGTACTTC. As protein: CASSLATNIYEQYF.

This chain uses TRBV30 with TRBJ1-1; 8 nucleotides align to TRBD1. Germline V CDR1 and CDR2: GTSNPN, SVGIG (reference sequence). V was clipped by 2 bases and J by 1 base; unmatched bases: 3. CDR3 length: 14 residues. The CDR3 nucleotides are TGTGCCTGGAGTAACGGACAGGGGAACACTGAAGCTTTCTTT. Its translation: CAWSNGQGNTEAFF. Variable domain in full (rest from reference TRBV30 and TRBJ1-1): SQTIHQWPATLVQPVGSPLSLECTVEGTSNPNLYWYRQAAGRGLQLLFYSVGIGQISSEVPQNLSASRPQDRQFILSSKKLLLSDSGFYLCAWSNGQGNTEAFFGQGTRLTVV.

The chain has TRBV6-6 and TRBJ1-5; TRBD1 might be the D (5 bases). The CDR3 totals 13 residues. Trimming removed 6 bases at V and 5 bases at J, with 11 bases between. Germline V gives CDR1 MNHNY, CDR2 SVGAGI (reference sequence). This CDR3 reads CASRGFRDQPQHF. In DNA form, the CDR3 reads TGTGCCAGCAGAGGTTTCAGGGATCAGCCCCAGCATTTT.

The chain joins TRBV7-9 to TRBJ1-4, with 7 positions matching TRBD1. The CDR3 is 14 amino acids. Germline CDR1 and CDR2: SEHNR and FQNEAQ (reference sequence). Germline trimming cut 5 bases from V and 7 bases from J; bases unmatched to any gene: 7. The CDR3: CASSRQGGGEKLFF. The CDR3 bases are TGTGCCAGCAGCAGACAGGGAGGAGGTGAAAAACTGTTTTTT.

Concerning this clone: A read error may account for a junction end that differs from germline. The rearrangement links TRBV15 to TRBJ2-5, with unresolved D. The CDR3 has 13 amino acids. Germline V CDR1 and CDR2: LNHNV, YYDKDF (reference sequence). CDR3 protein: CATGRDPAETQYF. The CDR3 bases are TGTGCCACCGGCAGAGATCCCGCGGAGACCCAGTACTTC.

This rearrangement joins TRBV5-1 to TRBJ1-2; D gene unclear. This CDR3 is 15 amino acids long. Germline V gives CDR1 SGHRS, CDR2 YFSETQ. Trimming pared 0 bases from V and 4 bases from J, leaving 13 bases between. CDR3 region: CASSLGTVGSYGYTF. In nucleotides, the CDR3 is TGCGCCAGCAGCTTGGGTACGGTGGGGTCCTATGGCTACACCTTC. The whole variable domain, remainder taken from reference TRBV5-1 and TRBJ1-2, is KAGVTQTPRYLIKTRGQQVTLSCSPISGHRSVSWYQQTPGQGLQFLFEYFSETQRNKGNFPGRFSGRQFSNSRSEMNVSTLELGDSALYLCASSLGTVGSYGYTFGSGTRLTVV.

The chain employs TRBV19 and TRBJ2-2, with 7 bases matching TRBD2. This CDR3 comprises 16 residues. The V segment lost 1 base and the J segment 2 bases; nucleotides outside the gene matches: 4. Germline values: CDR1 LNHDA, CDR2 SQIVND (reference sequence). DNA for the CDR3: TGTGCCAGTAGTATAGTACTAGCGACAAACACCGGGGAGCTGTTTTTT. Protein sequence: CASSIVLATNTGELFF.

The CDR3 sequence is CASSSAGFGGGYGYTF. The CDR3 nucleotides read TGTGCCAGCAGCTCCGCCGGTTTCGGGGGAGGCTATGGCTACACCTTC. V gene TRBV7-2 combines with J gene TRBJ1-2; a weak D match, TRBD1 (5 bases). Germline V gene sequence: CDR1 SGHTA, CDR2 FQGNSA. Deletions cut 4 bases from V and 4 bases from J, with 19 bases between. The CDR3 sequence is 16 residues long.

The rearrangement links TRBV5-1 to TRBJ2-3, with D perhaps matching TRBD1 (5 bases). V was cut by 7 bases and J by 2 bases, with 11 bases left in between. Per germline, CDR1 SGHRS and CDR2 YFSETQ. This CDR3 spans 13 amino acids. Here the CDR3 reads CASAGSNTDTQYF. The DNA for the CDR3 is TGCGCCAGCGCAGGGTCGAACACAGATACGCAGTATTTT.